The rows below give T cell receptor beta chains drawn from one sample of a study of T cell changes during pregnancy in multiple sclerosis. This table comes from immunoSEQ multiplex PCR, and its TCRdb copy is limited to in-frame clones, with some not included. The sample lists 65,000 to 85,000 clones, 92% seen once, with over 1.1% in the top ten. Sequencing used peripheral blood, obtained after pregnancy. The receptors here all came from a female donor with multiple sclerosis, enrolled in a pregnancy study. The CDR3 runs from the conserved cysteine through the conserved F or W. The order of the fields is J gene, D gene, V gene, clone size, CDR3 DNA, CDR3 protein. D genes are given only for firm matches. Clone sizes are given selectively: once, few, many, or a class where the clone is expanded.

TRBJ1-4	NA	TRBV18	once	TGTGCCAGCTCACCGAGGGGGGGCGAAGAAAAACTGTTTTTT	CASSPRGGEEKLFF
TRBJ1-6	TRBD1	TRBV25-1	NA	TGTGCCAGCAGTGACCAGGGGGCGCGTTCACCCCTCCACTTT	CASSDQGARSPLHF
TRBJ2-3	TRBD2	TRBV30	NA	TGTGCCTGGAGCCCGACTAGCGGGAGTTGGGATACGCAGTATTTT	CAWSPTSGSWDTQYF
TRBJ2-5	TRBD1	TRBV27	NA	TGTGCCAGCAGTTCCACGCGGATCCGGGACAGGGGGAGCGAGACCCAGTACTTC	CASSSTRIRDRGSETQYF
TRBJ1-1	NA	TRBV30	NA	TGTGCCTGGAGTTTGACAGGGAACACTGAAGCTTTCTTT	CAWSLTGNTEAFF
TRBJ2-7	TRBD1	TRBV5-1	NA	TGCGCCAGCAGCTGGACGGGACAGGTGGACTACGAGCAGTACTTC	CASSWTGQVDYEQYF
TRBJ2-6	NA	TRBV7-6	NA	TGTGCCAGCAGCATCGGGGGAGTCGGGGCCAACGTCCTGACTTTC	CASSIGGVGANVLTF
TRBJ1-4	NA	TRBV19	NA	TGTGCCAGTAGCCGGGGACTGGGGGAAAAACTGTTTTTT	CASSRGLGEKLFF
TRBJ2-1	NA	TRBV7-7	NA	TGTGCCAGCAGCCCCGCATATTTGGGGCAGGGTGAGCAGTTCTTC	CASSPAYLGQGEQFF
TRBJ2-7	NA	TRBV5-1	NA	TGCGCCAGCAGCCCGGACGCTCCCGGGGGCGAGCAGTACTTC	CASSPDAPGGEQYF
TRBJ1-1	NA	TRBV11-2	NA	TGTGCCAGCAGCCGGACTGGAGTGAACACTGAAGCTTTCTTT	CASSRTGVNTEAFF
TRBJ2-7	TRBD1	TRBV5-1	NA	TGCGCCAGCAGCTTGGCCCCCACGGACAGGGCCTCCTACGAGCAGTACTTC	CASSLAPTDRASYEQYF
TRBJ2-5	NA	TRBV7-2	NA	TGTGCCAGCAGCTTACGCAGAGGTACCCGGATGGCCCAGTACTTC	CASSLRRGTRMAQYF
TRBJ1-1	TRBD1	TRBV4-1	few	TGCGCCAGCAGCCAATTCCAGGGGGCTGAGAACACTGAAGCTTTCTTT	CASSQFQGAENTEAFF
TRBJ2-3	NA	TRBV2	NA	TGTGCCAGCAGTGAAGCGCTAGAGGAGGAGGATACGCAGTATTTT	CASSEALEEEDTQYF
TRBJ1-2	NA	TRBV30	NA	TGTGCCTGGTGGTCCAGGAGGTATGGCTACACCTTC	CAWWSRRYGYTF
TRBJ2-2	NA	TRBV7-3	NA	TGTGCCAGCAGCCCGCGGGAATCTAACACCGGGGAGCTGTTTTTT	CASSPRESNTGELFF
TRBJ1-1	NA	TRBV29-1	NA	TGCAGCGTTTTACAGGGCGGGAACACTGAAGCTTTCTTT	CSVLQGGNTEAFF
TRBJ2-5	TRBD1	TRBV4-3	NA	TGCGCCAGCAGCCAAATCCTCGGGACAGGGGGCGAGACCCAGTACTTC	CASSQILGTGGETQYF
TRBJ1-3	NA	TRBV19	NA	TGTGCCACCAGGACCAGGGGAAGCGGAAACACCATATATTTT	CATRTRGSGNTIYF
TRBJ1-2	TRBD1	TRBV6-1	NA	TGTGCCAGCAGTGATGTCCCGGGACAGGGAGGGTATGGCTACACCTTC	CASSDVPGQGGYGYTF
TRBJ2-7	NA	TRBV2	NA	TGTGCCGGAACAAAGGGGGTAACCTACGAGCAGTACTTC	CAGTKGVTYEQYF
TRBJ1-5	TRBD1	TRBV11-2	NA	TGTGCCAGCAGCTCTACGGACAGGGGAAACCAGCCCCAGCATTTT	CASSSTDRGNQPQHF
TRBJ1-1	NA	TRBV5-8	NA	TGTGCCAGCAGCTTGGGGAGGGGATATGCTTTCTTT	CASSLGRGYAFF
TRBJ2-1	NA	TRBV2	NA	TGTGCCAGCAATTATTACAATGAGCAGTTCTTC	CASNYYNEQFF
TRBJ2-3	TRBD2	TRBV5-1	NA	TGCGCCACCACGCTGGCGGGAGGGCCCGGGGATACGCAGTATTTT	CATTLAGGPGDTQYF
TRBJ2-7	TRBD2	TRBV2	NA	TGTGCCAGCAGTGAAGTGGCGGGGGATTACGAGCAGTACTTC	CASSEVAGDYEQYF
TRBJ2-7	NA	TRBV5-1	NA	TGCGCCAGTACGACAGGCTACGAGCAGTACTTC	CASTTGYEQYF
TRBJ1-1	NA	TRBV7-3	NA	TGTGCCAGCAGCTTAGATTTACTCACTGAAGCTTTCTTT	CASSLDLLTEAFF
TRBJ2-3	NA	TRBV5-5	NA	TGTGCCAGCCAGAAAGATACGCAGTATTTT	CASQKDTQYF
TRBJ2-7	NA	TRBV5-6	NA	TGTGCCAGCAGCTTCTGGCAGGTGACCTACGAGCAGTACTTC	CASSFWQVTYEQYF
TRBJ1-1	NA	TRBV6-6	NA	TGTGCCAGCACCCCCGAGGGAGGGGGGGACACTGAAGCTTTCTTT	CASTPEGGGDTEAFF
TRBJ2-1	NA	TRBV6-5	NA	TGTGCCAGCAGTAGAGACAATGAGCAGTTCTTC	CASSRDNEQFF
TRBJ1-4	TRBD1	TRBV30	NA	TGTGCCTGGAGTGGGGGGACAGCTAATGAAAAACTGTTTTTT	CAWSGGTANEKLFF
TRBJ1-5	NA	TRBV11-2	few	TGTGCCAGCAGCTTAGCTGGGGCGAATCAGCCCCAGCATTTT	CASSLAGANQPQHF
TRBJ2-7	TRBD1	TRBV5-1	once	TGCGCCAGCAGTTTTGGACAGGCCTTGAACTACGAGCAGTACTTC	CASSFGQALNYEQYF
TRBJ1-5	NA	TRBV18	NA	TGTGCCAGCTCGGGGCGGACGGATAGCAATCAGCCCCAGCATTTT	CASSGRTDSNQPQHF
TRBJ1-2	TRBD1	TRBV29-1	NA	TGCAGCGTTGAAGGGGGACAGGGGGCAATTGGCTACACCTTC	CSVEGGQGAIGYTF
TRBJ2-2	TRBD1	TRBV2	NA	TGTGCCAGCACTAGGGACAGGGAGGTCTCCGGGGAGCTGTTTTTT	CASTRDREVSGELFF
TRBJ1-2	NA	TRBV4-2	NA	TGTGCCAGCAGCCAAGATAGGTGGCGGGAAAATGGCTACACCTTC	CASSQDRWRENGYTF
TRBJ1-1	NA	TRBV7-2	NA	TGTGCCAGCAGTTTAGGGGTGGGCAGAAGGAACACTGAAGCTTTCTTT	CASSLGVGRRNTEAFF
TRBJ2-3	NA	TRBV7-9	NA	TGTGCCAGCAGCATGCCCCAGGCAGTGTCAGATACGCAGTATTTT	CASSMPQAVSDTQYF
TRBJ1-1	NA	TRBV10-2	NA	TGCGCCAGCAGATCGCGGGGGTGGGGGAACACTGAAGCTTTCTTT	CASRSRGWGNTEAFF
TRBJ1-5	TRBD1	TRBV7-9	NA	TGTGCCAGCAGCTCAGGGGGCGATCAGCCCCAGCATTTT	CASSSGGDQPQHF
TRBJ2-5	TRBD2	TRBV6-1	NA	TGTGCCAGCAGTGAAGCGCTCGGTAGCGGGAGGTGGGAGACCCAGTACTTC	CASSEALGSGRWETQYF
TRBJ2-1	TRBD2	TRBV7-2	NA	TGTGCCAGCAGCTACCTAGCGGGAGTTTATAATGAGCAGTTCTTC	CASSYLAGVYNEQFF
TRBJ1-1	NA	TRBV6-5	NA	TGTGCCAGCAGGTGGTCCCAGATGAACACTGAAGCTTTCTTT	CASRWSQMNTEAFF
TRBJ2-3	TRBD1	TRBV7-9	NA	TGTGCCAGCGGCCTCAGGGGGCTGGATACGCAGTATTTT	CASGLRGLDTQYF